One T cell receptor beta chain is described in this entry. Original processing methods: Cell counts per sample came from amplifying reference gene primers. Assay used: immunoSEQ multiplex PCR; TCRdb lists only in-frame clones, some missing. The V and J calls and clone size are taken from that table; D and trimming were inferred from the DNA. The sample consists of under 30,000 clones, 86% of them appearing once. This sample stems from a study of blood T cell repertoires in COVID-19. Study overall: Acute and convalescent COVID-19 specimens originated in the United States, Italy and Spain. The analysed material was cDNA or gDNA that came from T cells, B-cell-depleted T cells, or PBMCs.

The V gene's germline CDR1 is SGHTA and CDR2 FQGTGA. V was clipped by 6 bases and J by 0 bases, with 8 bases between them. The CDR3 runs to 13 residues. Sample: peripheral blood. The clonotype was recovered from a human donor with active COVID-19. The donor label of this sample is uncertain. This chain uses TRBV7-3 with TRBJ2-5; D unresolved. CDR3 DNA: TGTGCCAGCAGTCTTGACTACCAAGAGACCCAGTACTTC. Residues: CASSLDYQETQYF.